The 10 T cell receptor beta chains below were found in one sample sequenced in a study of blood T cell repertoires in COVID-19. Some clones are missing from TCRdb's copy, which holds only in-frame ones; the method was immunoSEQ multiplex PCR. The data show 260,000 or so clones, around four fifths seen once. The sample comprised peripheral blood. The source of these receptors is a man aged 80 or over with acute or convalescent COVID-19.

V usage is TRBV2 and J usage is TRBJ2-2; D may be TRBD1 (6 bases). The germline gives CDR1 SNHLY, CDR2 FYNNEI. This CDR3 has 12 residues. With 4 bases removed from V and 9 bases from J, the gap between germline ends came to 9 bases. The CDR3 spells CASSVGGWELFF. CDR3 DNA: TGTGCCAGCAGTGTTGGGGGCTGGGAGCTGTTTTTT.

This chain uses TRBV5-1 with TRBJ2-1; TRBD2 matches 13 bases. The CDR3 contains 15 residues. The V segment lost 3 bases and the J segment 9 bases; nucleotides outside the gene matches: 6. Germline-derived CDR1 and CDR2 are SGHRS and YFSETQ. The CDR3 nucleotides read TGCGCCAGCAGCTCGGGACTAGCGGGAATGTTTGAGCAGTTCTTC. Encoded protein: CASSSGLAGMFEQFF.

The chain carries TRBV9 and TRBJ2-5; perhaps TRBD2 as D (6 bases). The CDR3 loop spans 17 amino acids. V shed 0 bases and J shed 5 bases, with 20 bases lying between them. The germline V gene encodes CDR1 SGDLS and CDR2 YYNGEE. The CDR3 nucleotides read TGTGCCAGCAGCGTAGGAAGAGCTAGGGCGGCGGGGGAGACCCAGTACTTC. Protein product: CASSVGRARAAGETQYF.

The chain recombines TRBV28 with TRBJ2-7; 10 nucleotides align to TRBD2. The CDR3 spans 13 residues. Germline CDR1 and CDR2: MDHEN and SYDVKM. V shed 7 bases and J 2 bases; nucleotides not matched to a gene: 2. Here the CDR3 DNA reads TGTGCCAGCATACTAGCGGGGACCTACGAGCAGTACTTC. Its protein is CASILAGTYEQYF.

The V gene is TRBV27, the J gene TRBJ2-5, with D possibly being TRBD2 (6 bases). Germline CDR1 and CDR2: MNHEY and SMNVEV (reference sequence). V was pared by 5 bases and J by 5 bases, with 15 bases between. This CDR3 contains 14 residues. CDR3 amino acids: CASSAGRGWETQYF. For the CDR3, the DNA is TGTGCCAGCAGTGCGGGACGGGGATGGGAGACCCAGTACTTC.

CDR3 coding DNA: TGTGCCAGCAGCCAGGGGCACAATCAGCCCCAGCATTTT. Its protein is CASSQGHNQPQHF. The gene calls are TRBV12-3 or TRBV12-4 and TRBJ1-5; tentative D call: TRBD1 (6 bases). This CDR3 contains 13 residues. Trimming shortened V by 6 bases and J by 3 bases, and 9 bases separated the two germline ends.

This chain joins TRBV5-1 and TRBJ1-1; TRBD1 matches at 9 bases. This CDR3 region has 16 residues. CDR1 is SGHRS, CDR2 YFSETQ, per germline. Trimming cost V 0 bases and J 4 bases; bases outside gene matches: 7. The CDR3 sequence: CASSLAVQGAVTEAFF. The CDR3 region has the DNA TGCGCCAGCAGCTTGGCCGTACAGGGGGCAGTCACTGAAGCTTTCTTT.

This clone was seen once. The chain has TRBV5-1 and TRBJ2-2; perhaps TRBD1 as D (5 bases). Per germline, CDR1 SGHRS and CDR2 YFSETQ. The CDR3 runs 14 residues. The ends were cut back, 5 bases at V and 4 bases at J, with 12 bases in the middle. CDR3 sequence: CASRTFGATGELFF. The CDR3 DNA reads as TGCGCCAGCAGGACCTTTGGGGCCACCGGGGAGCTGTTTTTT.

The rearrangement links TRBV2 to TRBJ1-2; 7 nucleotides line up with TRBD1. CDR1 and CDR2 from the germline V gene are SNHLY and FYNNEI. The junction had 3 bases not matched to a gene; V was cut back by 2 bases and J by 6 bases. The CDR3 totals 13 residues. CDR3 in DNA: TGTGCCAGCAGTGAAAGGGGGCCGGATGGCTACACCTTC. This translates into CASSERGPDGYTF.

The chain has TRBV24-1 and TRBJ1-1; maybe TRBD1 (5 bases). Germline CDR1 reads KGHDR; CDR2 reads SFDVKD. The V and J ends lost 7 bases and 7 bases respectively, with 15 bases between them. This CDR3 has 13 residues. The CDR3 sequence: CATRASGQGEAFF. Written as DNA, the CDR3 is TGTGCCACCAGGGCCTCGGGTCAGGGTGAAGCTTTCTTT.